The rows below give T cell receptor beta chains drawn from one sample of a study of graft-versus-host responses after intestinal transplantation. These TCRs are of unknown antigen specificity. TCRdb keeps only in-frame clones here, not all; method: immunoSEQ multiplex PCR. The sample records 95,000 to 110,000 clones, roughly nine tenths being singletons. The sample here was unstimulated CD4+ T cells sorted from spleen or lymph node cells, taken before intestinal transplant. The receptors derive from a human donor who received an intestinal transplant. Both conserved end residues are trimmed from each CDR3. The order of the fields is J gene, V gene, CDR3 protein.

>TRBJ2-1|TRBV27
ASSKIDTNEQF
>TRBJ2-3|TRBV4-1
ASSQATGGRTDTQY
>TRBJ2-5|TRBV18
ASSPTGNHQETQY
>TRBJ1-3|TRBV2
ASKQTDSGNTIY
>TRBJ1-5|TRBV5-5
ASSLEADVLWPQH
>TRBJ1-1|TRBV4-1
ASSHVVGRNTEAF
>TRBJ1-5|TRBV11-2
ASSLAMGRKKYSNQPQH
>TRBJ2-3|TRBV5-4
ASSWGGATFTDTQY
>TRBJ1-2|TRBV27
ASSQLTGNPYGYT
>TRBJ2-1|TRBV30
AWSLYGEQF
>TRBJ1-2|TRBV6-1
ASSRDRRYGYT
>TRBJ1-1|TRBV7-9
ASSFIRTGSTEAF
>TRBJ2-5|TRBV5-6
ASSFRGEETQY
>TRBJ1-6|TRBV10-1
ASSEPERGIYNSPLH
>TRBJ2-5|TRBV5-1
ASSLDRGGWETQY
>TRBJ2-5|TRBV6-5
ASRYRPGTGWETQY
>TRBJ2-5|TRBV7-2
ASSLGRVFGTQY
>TRBJ2-7|TRBV14
ASSQLFSGASYEQY
>TRBJ1-4|TRBV5-1
ASSLLGTNEKLF
>TRBJ2-4|TRBV30
AWSAQLAGDKNIQY
>TRBJ2-2|TRBV7-2
ASSWRPGDTGELF
>TRBJ1-1|TRBV5-5
ASSLDMQVSEGF
>TRBJ1-3|TRBV6-1
ASTGQGARGNTIY
>TRBJ1-3|TRBV2
ASSAQGTYSGNTIY
>TRBJ1-4|TRBV19
ASSNGDGEKLF
>TRBJ1-5|TRBV4-1
ASSQEGAGYIGNQPQH
>TRBJ1-5|TRBV4-2
ASSPRGNSNQPQH
>TRBJ2-4|TRBV19
ASSPWDSPHKNIQY
>TRBJ2-5|TRBV10-3
AIRRADQETQY
>TRBJ2-3|TRBV9
ASSVGRSTDTQY
>TRBJ1-6|TRBV10-3
AISESWGSSYNSPLH
>TRBJ1-6|TRBV7-2
ASSAQRGSNSPLH
>TRBJ2-1|TRBV30
AWRQLPPLSLGANNEQF
>TRBJ2-5|TRBV29-1
SVGAGRETQY
>TRBJ2-2|TRBV30
AWRAVASTGELF
>TRBJ2-6|TRBV6-1
ASSESAGANVLT